This T cell receptor (beta chain) was sequenced in a study of blood T cell repertoires in COVID-19. Study in general: In each case, the material was cDNA or gDNA derived from T cells, B-cell-depleted T cells, or PBMCs.

All enrollees were roughly 18 to 90 years old and from approximately 24 US areas. Assay used: immunoSEQ multiplex PCR; TCRdb lists only in-frame clones, some missing. The sample holds 200,000 or so clones; 89% are singletons and the top ten take about 2.2%. V dropped 4 bases and J dropped 0 bases, with 17 bases sitting between them. CDR3 length: 16 residues. The germline V gene encodes CDR1 SGHRS and CDR2 YFSETQ. This clone was counted between two and nine times. The source of this sequence is a woman aged 40 to 50 with acute COVID-19. The chain couples TRBV5-1 to TRBJ2-7, with TRBD2 as a possible D gene (6 bases). Sequencing was carried out using PBMCs or T cells enriched from blood (not recorded which). CDR3 nucleotide sequence: TGCGCCAGCAGCAACGGGGGAGGCCCCACCTCCTACGAGCAGTACTTC. Translating gives CASSNGGGPTSYEQYF.